This record looks at one TCR beta chain sequence and its context. The data were obtained in a study of blood T cell repertoires in COVID-19. Trimming stripped 0 bases from V and 2 bases from J, with 20 bases between. Germline-derived CDR1 and CDR2 are SGDLS and YYNGEE. The CDR3 is 18 amino acids. The table came from immunoSEQ multiplex PCR; TCRdb's copy has only in-frame clones and leaves some out. In the table there are over 15,000 clones, about 81% of which are singletons. The clonotype comes from a man in his sixties with acute or convalescent COVID-19. Sequences were obtained from peripheral blood. The chain carries TRBV9 and TRBJ1-1, with D possibly being TRBD1 (6 bases). CDR3 sequence (DNA): TGTGCCAGCAGCGTAGGGCTGGGGGGGGCGAACCTTAACACTGAAGCTTTCTTT. This codes for CASSVGLGGANLNTEAFF.